This T cell receptor beta chain was captured by sequencing in a study of blood T cell repertoires in COVID-19. Turning to the study itself: The samples span acute and convalescent COVID-19 from the United States, Italy and Spain.

Sequencing was performed with immunoSEQ multiplex PCR; in TCRdb, only in-frame clones are kept and a portion is missing. The profile shows about 400,000 clones, around 86% of them singletons. This CDR3 comprises 14 residues. Trimming took off 7 bases at V and 10 bases at J, with 22 bases between the two ends. CDR1 LNHDA and CDR2 SQIVND come from the germline V gene (reference sequence). The chain links TRBV19 to TRBJ1-2, with a possible D match to TRBD1 (6 bases). The receptor was isolated from a human donor in a cohort sampled during active COVID-19. Sequenced input: peripheral blood. CDR3 loop: CASTNNRDTPPYTF. CDR3 nucleotides: TGTGCCAGTACAAACAACCGGGACACGCCGCCCTACACCTTC.